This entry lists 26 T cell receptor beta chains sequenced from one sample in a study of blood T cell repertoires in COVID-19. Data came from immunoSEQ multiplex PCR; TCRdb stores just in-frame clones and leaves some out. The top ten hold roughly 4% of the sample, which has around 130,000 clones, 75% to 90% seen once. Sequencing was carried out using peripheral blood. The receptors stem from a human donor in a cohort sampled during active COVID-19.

DNA of the CDR3: TGTGCCAGCAGCTTAACAGGGGGTAGCTCCTACGAGCAGTACTTC. It yields the protein CASSLTGGSSYEQYF. This chain joins TRBV7-6 and TRBJ2-7; 8 bases match TRBD1. Germline V gene data show CDR1 as SGHVS and CDR2 as FNYEAQ. The CDR3 sequence is 15 residues long. V lost 2 bases to trimming and J lost 0 bases; unmatched junction nucleotides: 3.

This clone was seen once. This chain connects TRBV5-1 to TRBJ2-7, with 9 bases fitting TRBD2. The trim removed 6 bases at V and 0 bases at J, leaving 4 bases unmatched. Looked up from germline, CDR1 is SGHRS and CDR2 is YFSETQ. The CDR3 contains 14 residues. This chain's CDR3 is CASTRTSVSYEQYF. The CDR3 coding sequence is TGCGCCAGCACCCGGACTAGCGTCTCCTACGAGCAGTACTTC.

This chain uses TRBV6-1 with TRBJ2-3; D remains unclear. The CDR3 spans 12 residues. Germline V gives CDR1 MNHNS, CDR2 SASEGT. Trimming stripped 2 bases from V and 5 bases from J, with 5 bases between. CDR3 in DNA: TGTGCCAGCAGTGAATCGGGAGATACGCAGTATTTT. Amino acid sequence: CASSESGDTQYF.

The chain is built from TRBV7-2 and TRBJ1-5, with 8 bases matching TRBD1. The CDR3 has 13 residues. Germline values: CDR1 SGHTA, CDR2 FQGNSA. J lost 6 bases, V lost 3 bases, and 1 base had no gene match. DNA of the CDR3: TGTGCCAGCAGCTTGACAGGGGCTCAGCCCCAGCATTTT. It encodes CASSLTGAQPQHF.

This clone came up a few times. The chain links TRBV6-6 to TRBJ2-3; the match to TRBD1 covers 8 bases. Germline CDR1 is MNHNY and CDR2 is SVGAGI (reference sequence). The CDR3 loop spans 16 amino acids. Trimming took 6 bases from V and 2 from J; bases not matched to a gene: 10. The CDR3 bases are TGTGCCAGCAGACACGACAGGGGCCCCTACACAGATACGCAGTATTTT. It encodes CASRHDRGPYTDTQYF.

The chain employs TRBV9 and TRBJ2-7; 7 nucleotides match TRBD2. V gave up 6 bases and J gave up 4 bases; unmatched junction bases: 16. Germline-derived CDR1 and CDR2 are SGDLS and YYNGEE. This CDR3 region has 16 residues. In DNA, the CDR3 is TGTGCCAGCATCCTTTCGACTAGCTTAAGACCTTACGAGCAGTACGTC. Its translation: CASILSTSLRPYEQYV.

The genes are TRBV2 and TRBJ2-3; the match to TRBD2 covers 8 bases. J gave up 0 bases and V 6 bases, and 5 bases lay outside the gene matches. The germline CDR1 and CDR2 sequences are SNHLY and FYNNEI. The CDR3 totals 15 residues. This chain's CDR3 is CASRVAGTSTDTQYF. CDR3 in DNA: TGTGCCAGCAGGGTAGCGGGGACTAGCACAGATACGCAGTATTTT. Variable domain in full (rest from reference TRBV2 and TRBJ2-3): EPEVTQTPSHQVTQMGQEVILRCVPISNHLYFYWYRQILGQKVEFLVSFYNNEISEKSEIFDDQFSVERPDGSNFTLKIRSTKLEDSAMYFCASRVAGTSTDTQYFGPGTRLTVL.

CDR3 residues: CASSGGSSYEQYV. Here the CDR3 DNA reads TGCGCCAGCAGTGGCGGGAGCTCCTACGAGCAGTACGTC. The V call is TRBV23-1, the J call TRBJ2-7; 7 bases match TRBD2. TRBV23-1 is annotated as an ORF whose role is uncertain. V shed 5 bases and J 0 bases; nucleotides not matched to a gene: 1. The CDR3 contains 13 residues.

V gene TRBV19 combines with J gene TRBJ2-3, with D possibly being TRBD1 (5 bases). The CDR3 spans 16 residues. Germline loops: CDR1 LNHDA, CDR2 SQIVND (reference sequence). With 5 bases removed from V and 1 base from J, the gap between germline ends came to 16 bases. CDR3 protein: CASSPQIGAGTDTQYF. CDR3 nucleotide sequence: TGTGCCAGTAGTCCTCAAATAGGGGCTGGCACAGATACGCAGTATTTT. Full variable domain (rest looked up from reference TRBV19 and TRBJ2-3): DGGITQSPKYLFRKEGQNVTLSCEQNLNHDAMYWYRQDPGQGLRLIYYSQIVNDFQKGDIAEGYSVSREKKESFPLTVTSAQKNPTAFYLCASSPQIGAGTDTQYFGPGTRLTVL.

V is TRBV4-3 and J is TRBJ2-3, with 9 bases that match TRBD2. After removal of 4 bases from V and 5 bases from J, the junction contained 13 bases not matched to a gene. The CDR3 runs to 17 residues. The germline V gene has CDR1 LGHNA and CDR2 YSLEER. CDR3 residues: CASSPSGGAGGGDTQYF. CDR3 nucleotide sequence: TGCGCCAGCAGCCCGTCCGGGGGAGCGGGAGGCGGAGATACGCAGTATTTT.

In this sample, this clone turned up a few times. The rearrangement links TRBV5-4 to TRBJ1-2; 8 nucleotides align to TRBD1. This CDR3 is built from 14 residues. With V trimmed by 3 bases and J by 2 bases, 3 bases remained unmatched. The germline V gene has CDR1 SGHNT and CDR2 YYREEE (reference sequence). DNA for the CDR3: TGTGCCAGCAGCTACCGGACAGGGAACTATGGCTACACCTTC. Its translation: CASSYRTGNYGYTF.

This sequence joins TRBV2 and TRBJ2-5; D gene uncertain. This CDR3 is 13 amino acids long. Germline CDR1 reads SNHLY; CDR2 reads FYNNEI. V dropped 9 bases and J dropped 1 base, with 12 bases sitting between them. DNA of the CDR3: TGTGCCAGTATGGTGACGGGCCAAGAGACCCAGTACTTC. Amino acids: CASMVTGQETQYF. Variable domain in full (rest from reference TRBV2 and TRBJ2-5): EPEVTQTPSHQVTQMGQEVILRCVPISNHLYFYWYRQILGQKVEFLVSFYNNEISEKSEIFDDQFSVERPDGSNFTLKIRSTKLEDSAMYFCASMVTGQETQYFGPGTRLLVL.

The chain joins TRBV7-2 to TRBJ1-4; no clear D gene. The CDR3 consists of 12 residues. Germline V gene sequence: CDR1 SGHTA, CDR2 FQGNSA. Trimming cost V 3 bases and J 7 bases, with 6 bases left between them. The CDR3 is CASSFGFEKLFF. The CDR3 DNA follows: TGTGCCAGCAGCTTCGGGTTTGAAAAACTGTTTTTT.

The CDR3 sequence: CASGEGSGNTIYF. In DNA, the CDR3 is TGTGCCAGCGGAGAGGGTTCTGGAAACACCATATATTTT. This chain joins TRBV9 and TRBJ1-3; D uncertain. The germline gives CDR1 SGDLS, CDR2 YYNGEE. V was clipped by 7 bases and J by 1 base, with 9 bases between them. The CDR3 covers 13 residues.

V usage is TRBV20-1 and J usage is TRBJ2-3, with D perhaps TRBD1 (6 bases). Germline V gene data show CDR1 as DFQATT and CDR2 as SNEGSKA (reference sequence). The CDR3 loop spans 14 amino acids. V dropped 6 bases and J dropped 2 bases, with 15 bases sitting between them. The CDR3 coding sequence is TGCAGTGCGAGTGGACAGCCAAACACAGATACGCAGTATTTT. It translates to CSASGQPNTDTQYF.

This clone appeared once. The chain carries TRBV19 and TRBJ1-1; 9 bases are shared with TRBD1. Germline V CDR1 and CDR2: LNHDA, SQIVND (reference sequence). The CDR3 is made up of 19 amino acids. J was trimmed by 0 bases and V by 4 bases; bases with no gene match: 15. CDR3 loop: CASSKGDRGWDNMNTEAFF. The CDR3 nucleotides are TGTGCCAGTAGTAAAGGCGACAGGGGGTGGGATAACATGAACACTGAAGCTTTCTTT. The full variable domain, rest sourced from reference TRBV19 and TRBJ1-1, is DGGITQSPKYLFRKEGQNVTLSCEQNLNHDAMYWYRQDPGQGLRLIYYSQIVNDFQKGDIAEGYSVSREKKESFPLTVTSAQKNPTAFYLCASSKGDRGWDNMNTEAFFGQGTRLTVV.

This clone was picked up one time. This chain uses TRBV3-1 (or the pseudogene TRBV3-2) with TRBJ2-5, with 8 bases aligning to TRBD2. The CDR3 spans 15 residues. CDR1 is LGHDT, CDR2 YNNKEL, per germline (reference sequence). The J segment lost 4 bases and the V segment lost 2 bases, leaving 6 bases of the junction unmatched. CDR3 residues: CASSQFRGGGETQYF. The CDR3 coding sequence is TGTGCCAGCAGCCAATTCCGGGGGGGCGGAGAGACCCAGTACTTC.

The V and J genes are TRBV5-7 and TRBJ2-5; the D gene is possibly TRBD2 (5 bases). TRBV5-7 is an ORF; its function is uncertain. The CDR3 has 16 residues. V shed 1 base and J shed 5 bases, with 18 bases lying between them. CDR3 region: CASSLLAAAGGETQYF. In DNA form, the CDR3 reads TGTGCCAGCAGCTTGTTAGCAGCGGCGGGTGGGGAGACCCAGTACTTC.

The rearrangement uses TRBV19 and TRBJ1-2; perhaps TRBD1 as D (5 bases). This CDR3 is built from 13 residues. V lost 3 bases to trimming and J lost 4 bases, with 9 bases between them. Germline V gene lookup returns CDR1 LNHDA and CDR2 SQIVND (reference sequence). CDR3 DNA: TGTGCCAGTAGTATTCCGGGGGTCTATGGCTACACCTTC. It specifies CASSIPGVYGYTF.

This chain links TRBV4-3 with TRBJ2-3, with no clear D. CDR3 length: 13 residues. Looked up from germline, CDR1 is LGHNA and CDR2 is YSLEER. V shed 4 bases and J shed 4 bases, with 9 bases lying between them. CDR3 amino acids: CASSRSVADTQYF. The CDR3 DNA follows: TGCGCCAGCAGCCGGTCGGTGGCAGATACGCAGTATTTT.

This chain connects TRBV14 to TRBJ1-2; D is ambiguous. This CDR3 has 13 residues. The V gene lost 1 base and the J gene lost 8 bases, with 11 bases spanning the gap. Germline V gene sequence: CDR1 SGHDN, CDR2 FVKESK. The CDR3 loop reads CASSQVLTGGYTF. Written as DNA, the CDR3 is TGTGCCAGCAGCCAAGTACTAACCGGGGGCTACACCTTC.

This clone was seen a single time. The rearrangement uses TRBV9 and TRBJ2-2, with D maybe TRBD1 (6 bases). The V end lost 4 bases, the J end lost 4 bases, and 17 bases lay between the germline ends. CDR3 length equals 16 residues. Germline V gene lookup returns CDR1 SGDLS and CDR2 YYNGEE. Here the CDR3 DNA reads TGTGCCAGCAGCCCCCGACAGGTCCCGGCCACCGGGGAGCTGTTTTTT. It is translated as CASSPRQVPATGELFF.

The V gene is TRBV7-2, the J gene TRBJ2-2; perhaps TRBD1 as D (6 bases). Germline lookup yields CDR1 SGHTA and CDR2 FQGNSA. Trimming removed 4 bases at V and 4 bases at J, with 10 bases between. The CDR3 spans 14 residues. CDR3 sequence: CASSSRTATGELFF. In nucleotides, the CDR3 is TGTGCCAGCAGCTCCCGGACAGCCACCGGGGAGCTGTTTTTT.

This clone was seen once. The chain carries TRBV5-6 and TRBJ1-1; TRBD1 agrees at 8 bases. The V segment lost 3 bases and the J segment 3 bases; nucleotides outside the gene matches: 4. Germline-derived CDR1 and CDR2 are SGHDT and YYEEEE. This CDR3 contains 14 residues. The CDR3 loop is CASSSRQGYTEAFF. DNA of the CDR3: TGTGCCAGCAGCTCGAGACAGGGGTACACTGAAGCTTTCTTT.

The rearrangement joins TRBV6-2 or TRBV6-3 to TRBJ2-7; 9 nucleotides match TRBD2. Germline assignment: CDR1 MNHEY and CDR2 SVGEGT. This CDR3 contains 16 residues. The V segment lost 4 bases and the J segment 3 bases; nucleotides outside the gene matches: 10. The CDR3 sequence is CASSSISGGKDYEQYF. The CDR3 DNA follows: TGTGCCAGCAGTTCGATTAGCGGGGGCAAAGACTACGAGCAGTACTTC.

The CDR3 region has the DNA TGCGCCAGCAGCCCTGCCCCAGCGGGGAGAACAGATACGCAGTATTTT. It codes for CASSPAPAGRTDTQYF. The chain joins TRBV5-1 to TRBJ2-3; 7 bases align to TRBD2. Germline V gives CDR1 SGHRS, CDR2 YFSETQ. V lost 4 bases, J lost 3 bases, and 11 bases stayed unmatched. This CDR3 contains 16 residues.